The 23 T cell receptor beta chains presented below share a single source sample, sequenced in a study of blood T cell repertoires in COVID-19. Here immunoSEQ multiplex PCR was the method, and the copy in TCRdb shows in-frame clones only, minus some. The sample has fewer than 350,000 clones; 88% are singletons. The sample taken for sequencing was peripheral blood. Receptors originate from a woman under 40 with COVID-19, enrolled during active disease.

The J gene is TRBJ2-1, the V gene TRBV6-6; D might be TRBD1 (5 bases). The germline gives CDR1 MNHNY, CDR2 SVGAGI (reference sequence). The CDR3 consists of 16 residues. V gave up 4 bases and J gave up 2 bases, with 15 bases separating them. The CDR3 is CASSSPIDSPYNEQFF. CDR3 DNA: TGTGCCAGCAGTTCACCCATAGACAGTCCCTACAATGAGCAGTTCTTC.

This clone has just one count. The chain links TRBV6-5 to TRBJ1-2; a possible D gene is TRBD1 (6 bases). Trimming stripped 6 bases from V and 2 bases from J, with 10 bases between. Per germline, CDR1 MNHEY and CDR2 SVGAGI. The CDR3 runs to 13 residues. DNA for the CDR3: TGTGCCAGCAGATCAACAGGGAACTATGGCTACACCTTC. Protein sequence: CASRSTGNYGYTF.

This clone was seen many times. The chain recombines TRBV6-2 or TRBV6-3 with TRBJ1-4, with D maybe TRBD1 (5 bases). Trimming left V 2 bases short and J 3 bases short, with 13 bases between. This CDR3 is 16 amino acids long. CDR1 MNHEY and CDR2 SVGEGT come from the germline V gene. The CDR3 loop reads CASSYVSGGANEKLFF. As DNA, the CDR3 is TGTGCCAGCAGTTACGTCTCCGGAGGGGCTAATGAAAAACTGTTTTTT.

V gene TRBV23-1 combines with J gene TRBJ2-4; D may be TRBD1 (6 bases). TRBV23-1 is an open reading frame, and its role is uncertain. This CDR3 comprises 18 residues. V lost 2 bases to trimming and J lost 4 bases, with 21 bases between them. As DNA, the CDR3 is TGCGCCAGCAGTCAACTCTTTCCGGACAGAAGCGATAAAAACATTCAGTACTTC. This gives the protein CASSQLFPDRSDKNIQYF.

This clone was seen more than once but under ten times. Sequence at one end of the junction differs from germline and may be a read error. In the same sample, other DNA sequences code for this CDR3. This chain uses TRBV2 with TRBJ1-2; D gene uncertain. The CDR3 extends over 12 amino acids. The V gene's germline CDR1 is SNHLY and CDR2 FYNNEI. The CDR3 is CASRAGNYGYTF. The CDR3 DNA sequence: TGTGCCAGCAGGGCCGGGAACTACGGCTACACCTTC.

The chain carries TRBV2 and TRBJ1-6; TRBD1 agrees at 10 bases. The J segment lost 10 bases and the V segment lost 6 bases, leaving 6 bases of the junction unmatched. The V gene's germline CDR1 is SNHLY and CDR2 FYNNEI. The CDR3 runs 14 residues. This CDR3 reads CASRGDRGISPLHF. The CDR3 DNA sequence: TGTGCCAGCAGGGGGGACAGGGGCATCTCACCCCTCCACTTT.

The gene calls are TRBV4-2 and TRBJ2-3; 7 bases match TRBD2. The CDR3 is made up of 15 amino acids. Germline V gene lookup returns CDR1 LGHNA and CDR2 YNFKEQ. The J segment lost 3 bases and the V segment lost 3 bases, leaving 6 bases of the junction unmatched. The DNA for the CDR3 is TGTGCCAGCAGCCACGGGGGGTCCGGGACAGATACGCAGTATTTT. This gives the protein CASSHGGSGTDTQYF.

The chain recombines TRBV7-9 with TRBJ2-7; D may be TRBD1 (5 bases). This CDR3 contains 13 residues. Germline V CDR1 and CDR2: SEHNR, FQNEAQ (reference sequence). V was trimmed by 5 bases and J by 3 bases, leaving 11 bases between them. The CDR3 protein is CASSTGHFYEQYF. The DNA for the CDR3 is TGTGCCAGCAGCACCGGACACTTCTACGAGCAGTACTTC.

This clone was recorded only once. The chain employs TRBV7-2 and TRBJ2-7; 7 bases are a match to TRBD1. J was trimmed by 6 bases and V by 1 base; bases with no gene match: 3. Germline values: CDR1 SGHTA, CDR2 FQGNSA. CDR3 length: 13 amino acids. CDR3 sequence: CASSLGPGGEQYV. The CDR3 DNA follows: TGTGCCAGCAGCTTAGGACCAGGGGGCGAGCAGTACGTC.

This clone was detected only once. This sequence joins TRBV23-1 and TRBJ1-2, with 9 nucleotides matching TRBD1. TRBV23-1 is an open reading frame whose function is uncertain. J lost 6 bases, V lost 3 bases, and 20 bases had no gene match. This CDR3 has 19 amino acids. CDR3 protein: CASSHPLGNPGQGVHGYTF. In DNA form, the CDR3 reads TGCGCCAGCAGTCATCCGCTTGGTAACCCGGGACAGGGAGTCCATGGCTACACCTTC.

This chain links TRBV5-6 with TRBJ1-2; D possibly corresponds to TRBD1 (6 bases). This CDR3 contains 15 residues. Per the germline V gene, CDR1 is SGHDT and CDR2 is YYEEEE. Trimming left V 0 bases short and J 5 bases short, with 14 bases between. CDR3 loop: CASSLGPGVGYGYTF. The CDR3 coding sequence is TGTGCCAGCAGCTTGGGTCCAGGGGTTGGGTATGGCTACACCTTC.

V gene TRBV4-3 combines with J gene TRBJ2-3, with 10 bases fitting TRBD2. Germline lookup yields CDR1 LGHNA and CDR2 YSLEER. Trimming cost V 0 bases and J 0 bases; bases outside gene matches: 3. The CDR3 consists of 17 residues. CDR3 bases: TGCGCCAGCAGCCAAGAAGCGGGGGGGGTGAGCACAGATACGCAGTATTTT. The encoded protein is CASSQEAGGVSTDTQYF.

The rearrangement links TRBV4-2 to TRBJ1-1; D may be TRBD1 (5 bases). Trimming removed 1 base from V and 1 base from J, with 7 bases in between. Germline values: CDR1 LGHNA, CDR2 YNFKEQ. This CDR3 has 14 amino acids. Here the CDR3 reads CASSQVDRNTEAFF. CDR3 nucleotide sequence: TGTGCCAGCAGCCAAGTTGACAGGAACACTGAAGCTTTCTTT.

The chain has TRBV15 and TRBJ2-6, with a possible D match to TRBD1 (5 bases). The CDR3 runs to 16 residues. Trimming took 3 bases from V and 2 from J, leaving 11 bases between them. Germline lookup yields CDR1 LNHNV and CDR2 YYDKDF (reference sequence). The CDR3 nucleotides are TGTGCCACCAGCAGGATAGACAGTACTGGGGCCAACGTCCTGACTTTC. Amino acid sequence: CATSRIDSTGANVLTF.

This chain joins TRBV3-1 (or the pseudogene TRBV3-2) and TRBJ1-5; weak D call: TRBD1 (5 bases). CDR1 and CDR2 (germline): LGHDT, YNNKEL (reference sequence). The V gene lost 4 bases and the J gene lost 1 base, with 8 bases spanning the gap. The CDR3 is made up of 14 amino acids. The CDR3 bases are TGTGCCAGCAGCCGGGCAGGGAGCAATCAGCCCCAGCATTTT. Translating gives CASSRAGSNQPQHF.

V gene TRBV4-1 combines with J gene TRBJ1-4; a possible D gene is TRBD1 (6 bases). CDR3 length: 15 residues. Trimming left V 0 bases short and J 3 bases short, with 8 bases between. In germline, CDR1 is MGHRA, CDR2 YSYEKL. DNA of the CDR3: TGCGCCAGCAGCCAAGATCGGACAGCTAATGAAAAACTGTTTTTT. The encoded protein is CASSQDRTANEKLFF.

J is TRBJ1-5 and V is TRBV5-1; 12 bases agree with TRBD1. This CDR3 has 16 amino acids. Trimming removed 4 bases from V and 8 bases from J; junction bases left unmatched: 10. Germline CDR1 SGHRS, CDR2 YFSETQ. CDR3 residues: CASSPGTGGPGEPQHF. CDR3 nucleotides: TGCGCCAGCAGCCCCGGGACAGGGGGCCCGGGGGAGCCCCAGCATTTT.

V usage is TRBV2 and J usage is TRBJ2-1; possibly TRBD2 for D (6 bases). Germline V CDR1 and CDR2: SNHLY, FYNNEI. Trimming cost V 7 bases and J 1 base, with 11 bases left between them. The CDR3 length is 14 residues. Here the CDR3 reads CASKGGSSYNEQFF. The CDR3 DNA is TGTGCCAGCAAAGGAGGGTCGTCCTACAATGAGCAGTTCTTC.

This rearrangement joins TRBV4-2 to TRBJ2-1; the match to TRBD2 covers 7 bases. This CDR3 contains 15 residues. Germline trimming cut 0 bases from V and 5 bases from J; bases unmatched to any gene: 4. Per germline, CDR1 LGHNA and CDR2 YNFKEQ. The CDR3 sequence: CASSQDLADHNEQFF. As DNA, the CDR3 is TGTGCCAGCAGCCAAGATCTAGCGGATCACAATGAGCAGTTCTTC.

The chain links TRBV9 to TRBJ2-3, with TRBD2 matching 8 bases. This CDR3 region has 14 residues. Germline-derived CDR1 and CDR2 are SGDLS and YYNGEE. The ends lost 5 bases at V and 4 bases at J; junction bases unmatched: 6. In nucleotides, the CDR3 is TGTGCCAGCAGTGAATCGGGGGGGTCAGATACGCAGTATTTT. It codes for CASSESGGSDTQYF. Full variable domain (remainder filled in from reference TRBV9 and TRBJ2-3): DSGVTQTPKHLITATGQRVTLRCSPRSGDLSVYWYQQSLDQGLQFLIQYYNGEERAKGNILERFSAQQFPDLHSELNLSSLELGDSALYFCASSESGGSDTQYFGPGTRLTVL.

This clone was picked up a small number of times. The rearrangement joins TRBV7-9 to TRBJ2-7, with a tentative D call TRBD2 (5 bases). This CDR3 spans 12 amino acids. Germline V gene lookup returns CDR1 SEHNR and CDR2 FQNEAQ (reference sequence). Trimming left V 6 bases short and J 7 bases short, with 13 bases between. The CDR3 sequence: CASREGLGEQYF. DNA for the CDR3: TGTGCCAGCAGAGAGGGCCTAGGGGAGCAGTACTTC.

The chain links TRBV6-4 to TRBJ2-3; 10 bases are a match to TRBD2. Germline CDR1 reads MRHNA; CDR2 reads SNTAGT. The J segment lost 5 bases and the V segment lost 3 bases, leaving 8 bases of the junction unmatched. There are 16 residues in the CDR3. CDR3 residues: CASSEYASGGGDTQYF. In DNA, the CDR3 is TGTGCCAGCAGTGAGTACGCTAGCGGGGGAGGAGATACGCAGTATTTT.

This CDR3 reads CASSLTGKNSPLHF. DNA of the CDR3: TGTGCCAGTTCTCTGACGGGGAAAAATTCACCCCTCCACTTT. The rearrangement uses TRBV6-5 and TRBJ1-6, with D unclear. The CDR3 sequence is 14 residues long. In germline, CDR1 is MNHEY, CDR2 SVGAGI. The V end was cut by 9 bases, the J end by 7 bases, with 16 bases between.